This T cell receptor (beta chain) was recorded in a study of CD8 T cells in Susac syndrome. An input of about 0.5 to 1 ug of RNA was subjected to reverse transcription using random hexamers. A multiplex approach, immunoSEQ multiplex PCR, amplified TCR beta CDR3 across 54 Vbeta and 13 Jbeta. TCRdb called the immunoSEQ multiplex PCR reads again in MiXCR, with one record for every CDR3 protein. Among 120,000 to 150,000 distinct CDR3 sequences listed, approximately 95% were seen once. Material for sequencing was CD4+ T cells from PBMCs. This TCR came from a human donor with multiple sclerosis.

The CDR3 DNA reads TGTGCCAGCAACGGGGTGGCGAGGGGAAGGGGGCCCCAGCATTTT. It translates to CASNGVARGRGPQHF. The rearrangement uses TRBV6-1 and TRBJ1-5, with a tentative D call TRBD1 (5 bases). V gave up 7 bases and J gave up 9 bases, with 22 bases separating them. The germline CDR1 and CDR2 sequences are MNHNS and SASEGT. There are 15 residues in the CDR3.